One sample yielded the 18 T cell receptor beta chains listed below, sequenced in a study of identifying expanded T cells in peripheral blood. Method: immunoSEQ multiplex PCR; TCRdb's copy keeps in-frame clones and lacks some. The data contain some 120,000 clones, roughly 80% of them seen just once; the ten biggest clones take up approximately 3%. Sequencing was performed on blood. The receptors come from a person aged 18 to 70 in good health.

V gene TRBV13 combines with J gene TRBJ1-1, with a possible D match to TRBD1 (5 bases). This CDR3 spans 13 amino acids. Germline CDR1 reads PRHDT; CDR2 reads FYEKMQ (reference sequence). V lost 5 bases and J 6 bases, leaving 13 bases between the germline ends. In nucleotides, the CDR3 is TGTGCCAGCAGCGGCCGGGGCCGCGCTGAAGCTTTCTTT. It yields the protein CASSGRGRAEAFF. Full variable domain (rest looked up from reference TRBV13 and TRBJ1-1): AAGVIQSPRHLIKEKRETATLKCYPIPRHDTVYWYQQGPGQDPQFLISFYEKMQSDKGSIPDRFSAQQFSDYHSELNMSSLELGDSALYFCASSGRGRAEAFFGQGTRLTVV.

The rearrangement joins TRBV19 to TRBJ2-7; TRBD2 agrees at 10 bases. V shed 5 bases, J shed 2 bases, and the junction held 9 bases outside the gene matches. Germline-derived CDR1 and CDR2 are LNHDA and SQIVND (reference sequence). This CDR3 spans 16 amino acids. Written as DNA, the CDR3 is TGTGCCAGTAGTCCCCGGGGACTAGCGAGACCCTACGAGCAGTACTTC. Protein sequence: CASSPRGLARPYEQYF.

The chain has TRBV19 and TRBJ1-1; 7 bases agree with TRBD1. Germline CDR1 is LNHDA and CDR2 is SQIVND (reference sequence). This CDR3 spans 13 amino acids. V dropped 2 bases and J dropped 3; count of bases not matched to a gene: 0. CDR3 in DNA: TGTGCCAGTAGTATACAGGGGGACACTGAAGCTTTCTTT. Protein: CASSIQGDTEAFF.

The chain uses TRBV9 and TRBJ2-6, with TRBD1 matching over 10 bases. In germline, CDR1 is SGDLS, CDR2 YYNGEE. The trim removed 0 bases at V and 0 bases at J, leaving 6 bases unmatched. The CDR3 consists of 19 residues. As DNA, the CDR3 is TGTGCCAGCAGCGTAGGTGGGGACAGGGGAAGCTCTGGGGCCAACGTCCTGACTTTC. Encoded protein: CASSVGGDRGSSGANVLTF.

V is TRBV27 and J is TRBJ2-1, with TRBD1 as a possible D gene (5 bases). Germline loops: CDR1 MNHEY, CDR2 SMNVEV (reference sequence). V was cut by 3 bases and J by 4 bases, with 13 bases left in between. This CDR3 is built from 15 residues. CDR3 nucleotides: TGTGCCAGCAGTTTTAGGGCAGGGAATTACAATGAGCAGTTCTTC. It codes for CASSFRAGNYNEQFF.

The chain couples TRBV7-3 to TRBJ2-4; maybe TRBD2 (6 bases). CDR3 length: 13 residues. Germline V gene lookup returns CDR1 SGHTA and CDR2 FQGTGA. The germline V and J ends were trimmed by 3 bases and 13 bases, with 16 bases remaining between them. This CDR3 is CASSFGAGGIQYF. The CDR3 bases are TGTGCCAGCAGCTTCGGGGCAGGCGGGATCCAGTACTTC.

In this sample, this clone turned up a few times. The V call is TRBV30, the J call TRBJ1-2; no clear D gene. Germline V CDR1 and CDR2: GTSNPN, SVGIG (reference sequence). The length of the CDR3 is 15 residues. V dropped 0 bases and J dropped 8 bases, with 19 bases sitting between them. The DNA for the CDR3 is TGTGCCTGGAGTGTAGTCTTTACGGGGTTGGAAGGCTACACCTTC. The encoded protein is CAWSVVFTGLEGYTF.

This chain connects TRBV7-9 to TRBJ1-1; no reliable D call. Trimming took off 6 bases at V and 2 bases at J, with 7 bases between the two ends. This CDR3 comprises 12 residues. The germline CDR1 and CDR2 sequences are SEHNR and FQNEAQ (reference sequence). For the CDR3, the DNA is TGTGCCAGCAGGGACTCCAACACTGAAGCTTTCTTT. As protein: CASRDSNTEAFF.

The sample holds a few counts of this clone. This chain joins TRBV27 and TRBJ1-2; no reliable D call. V was shortened by 2 bases and J by 3 bases, with 7 bases between the two germline ends. Per the germline V gene, CDR1 is MNHEY and CDR2 is SMNVEV (reference sequence). This CDR3 contains 13 residues. CDR3 region: CASSLNDHYGYTF. Here the CDR3 DNA reads TGTGCCAGCAGTTTAAACGACCACTATGGCTACACCTTC.

The chain carries TRBV6-5 and TRBJ1-2, with 7 bases identical to TRBD1. The CDR3 spans 13 residues. V was pared by 5 bases and J by 3 bases, with 3 bases of the junction left unmatched. Germline CDR1 and CDR2: MNHEY and SVGAGI. Written as DNA, the CDR3 is TGTGCCAGCAGTGACAGGGTACACTATGGCTACACCTTC. It translates to CASSDRVHYGYTF.

The chain carries TRBV29-1 and TRBJ1-1, with 9 bases aligning to TRBD1. The germline V gene has CDR1 SQVTM and CDR2 ANQGSEA. This CDR3 contains 13 residues. Trimming removed 6 bases from V and 6 bases from J; junction bases left unmatched: 8. CDR3 region: CSVGTGGPPEAFF. CDR3 DNA: TGCAGCGTGGGAACAGGGGGCCCCCCTGAAGCTTTCTTT. The full variable domain, in which reference TRBV29-1 and TRBJ1-1 provide the parts outside the CDR3, is SAVISQKPSRDICQRGTSLTIQCQVDSQVTMMFWYRQQPGQSLTLIATANQGSEATYESGFVIDKFPISRPNLTFSTLTVSNMSPEDSSIYLCSVGTGGPPEAFFGQGTRLTVV.

The CDR3 protein is CASSQDLPGGSGNTIYF. CDR3 nucleotide sequence: TGCGCCAGCAGCCAAGATTTACCGGGTGGCTCTGGAAACACCATATATTTT. The chain joins TRBV4-3 to TRBJ1-3; D not resolved. Trimming pared 0 bases from V and 0 bases from J, leaving 12 bases between. Germline V CDR1 and CDR2: LGHNA, YSLEER. CDR3 length: 17 residues.

V is TRBV7-9 and J is TRBJ2-7, with D tentatively TRBD1 (5 bases). The CDR3 sequence is 12 residues long. The ends were cut back, 2 bases at V and 7 bases at J, with 9 bases in the middle. Germline-derived CDR1 and CDR2 are SEHNR and FQNEAQ (reference sequence). The CDR3 DNA is TGTGCCAGCAGCTTAACCCCAGGGGAGCAGTACTTC. It specifies CASSLTPGEQYF.

This clone has just a few counts. The chain is built from TRBV9 and TRBJ2-6, with D unclear. Germline CDR1 and CDR2: SGDLS and YYNGEE. V lost 0 bases, J lost 2 bases, and 6 bases lay in between. The length of the CDR3 is 15 residues. The chain's CDR3 is CASSVGATGANVLTF. The CDR3 coding sequence is TGTGCCAGCAGCGTAGGGGCTACTGGGGCCAACGTCCTGACTTTC.

The J gene is TRBJ1-5, the V gene TRBV4-3; D might be TRBD1 (5 bases). The CDR3 is made up of 13 amino acids. The V end lost 4 bases, the J end lost 4 bases, and 8 bases lay between the germline ends. Germline V lookup: CDR1 LGHNA, CDR2 YSLEER. CDR3 bases: TGCGCCAGCAGCCGCAGGGTAAATCAGCCCCAGCATTTT. It is translated as CASSRRVNQPQHF.

The chain has TRBV6-5 and TRBJ2-5; tentatively, D is TRBD1 (6 bases). V was shortened by 2 bases and J by 3 bases, with 16 bases between the two germline ends. Germline V gene sequence: CDR1 MNHEY, CDR2 SVGAGI. This CDR3 is 16 amino acids long. The CDR3 DNA follows: TGTGCCAGCAGTTACACTTTCGGGACACCTAAAGAGACCCAGTACTTC. Protein product: CASSYTFGTPKETQYF.

The rearrangement uses TRBV27 and TRBJ1-5, with unresolved D. The CDR3 has 14 residues. Germline CDR1 reads MNHEY; CDR2 reads SMNVEV (reference sequence). The V end was cut by 3 bases, the J end by 1 base, with 7 bases between. Here the CDR3 reads CASSFRSSNQPQHF. The CDR3 coding sequence is TGTGCCAGCAGTTTCCGGAGCAGCAATCAGCCCCAGCATTTT.

V is TRBV7-9 and J is TRBJ1-5; D not certain. This CDR3 is built from 13 residues. Germline CDR1 and CDR2: SEHNR and FQNEAQ (reference sequence). V lost 3 bases and J lost 3, with 6 bases in between. The CDR3 nucleotides are TGTGCCAGCAGCTTGTCAGTCAATCAGCCCCAGCATTTT. Translation: CASSLSVNQPQHF.